These 6 T cell receptor beta chains share one sample of origin, sequenced in a study of shared clonotypes between healthy human individuals. CD45RO-negative cells were positively selected for CCR7, leaving out terminally differentiated effector memory CD45RA+ cells. Method: immunoSEQ multiplex PCR; TCRdb's copy keeps in-frame clones and lacks some. The sample gives around 1,900,000 clones, around 95% of which show up once; over 1.5% is in the top ten. The sequencing input was naive CD8+ T cells from PBMCs. Source of these receptors: a man between 18 and 29 years old in good health. Some clones in this sample may be carry-over from other donors' samples.

V is TRBV7-3 and J is TRBJ2-1, with 7 nucleotides matching TRBD2. Germline V CDR1 and CDR2: SGHTA, FQGTGA. With V trimmed by 5 bases and J by 5 bases, 9 bases remained unmatched. This CDR3 has 15 amino acids. This chain's CDR3 is CASSPGLVSHNEQFF. The CDR3 DNA reads as TGTGCCAGCAGCCCCGGACTAGTTTCCCACAATGAGCAGTTCTTC.

The V call is TRBV27, the J call TRBJ2-1; D is undetermined. The CDR3 spans 18 residues. The germline V gene has CDR1 MNHEY and CDR2 SMNVEV (reference sequence). Between the trimmed V and J ends, which lost 6 bases and 3 bases, there was a span of 24 bases. In nucleotides, the CDR3 is TGTGCCAGCAGCCCCAAGAGGTCAAGTTTTGGTGGCTACAATGAGCAGTTCTTC. The encoded protein is CASSPKRSSFGGYNEQFF.

J is TRBJ2-7 and V is TRBV30; D not certain. The CDR3 is 14 residues long. V lost 2 bases to trimming and J lost 5 bases, with 16 bases between them. CDR1 is GTSNPN, CDR2 SVGIG, per germline (reference sequence). CDR3 residues: CAWSSWPWAHEQYF. The CDR3 nucleotides are TGTGCCTGGAGTTCCTGGCCTTGGGCACACGAGCAGTACTTC.

The V call is TRBV27, the J call TRBJ2-7; 7 positions agree with TRBD2. Losses at the gene ends were 1 base for V and 3 bases for J; bases not matched to a gene: 3. Germline V gene lookup returns CDR1 MNHEY and CDR2 SMNVEV (reference sequence). This CDR3 has 14 residues. The CDR3 region is CASSLLGGVYEQYF. The CDR3 bases are TGTGCCAGCAGTTTATTGGGAGGGGTCTACGAGCAGTACTTC.

This clone was counted between two and nine times. The chain carries TRBV27 and TRBJ1-1; 10 bases align to TRBD1. With V trimmed by 5 bases and J by 4 bases, 4 bases remained unmatched. Germline V gives CDR1 MNHEY, CDR2 SMNVEV (reference sequence). The CDR3 sequence is 14 residues long. As DNA, the CDR3 is TGTGCCAGCAGTAAGACAGGGGGCTTCACTGAAGCTTTCTTT. Amino acids: CASSKTGGFTEAFF.

This chain links TRBV19 with TRBJ2-7; D is perhaps TRBD2 (7 bases). This CDR3 contains 15 residues. Trimming cost V 1 base and J 5 bases, with 15 bases left between them. Germline CDR1 LNHDA, CDR2 SQIVND (reference sequence). CDR3 coding DNA: TGTGCCAGTAGTATAGGTCGGGGGGCCCCTGACGAGCAGTACTTC. Residues: CASSIGRGAPDEQYF.